A selection of T cell receptor beta chains follows, all from one sample in a study of T cell repertoires in ileal Crohn's disease. Sequenced by immunoSEQ multiplex PCR; TCRdb stores in-frame clones only, minus some. The sample consists of 6,000 to 8,000 clones, over 90% of them appearing once. Source material: ileal tissue. These receptors were collected from an adult with Crohn's disease. Each CDR3 is given with its conserved first and last residue. Each record gives: J gene, D gene, clone size, V gene, CDR3 DNA, CDR3 protein. D genes are given only for firm matches. Only some rows state a clone size, as once, few, many or a class for expanded clones.

>TRBJ1-1|NA|NA|TRBV19
TGTGCCAGTAGCATCCAGGGAAGGGGTGAAGCTTTCTTT
CASSIQGRGEAFF
>TRBJ2-2|NA|NA|TRBV21-1
TGTGCCAGCACCAAACCCCCCCGCGCGACTAGCGGGAAGAACACCGGGGAGCTGTTTTTT
CASTKPPRATSGKNTGELFF
>TRBJ2-1|TRBD2|NA|TRBV5-1
TGCGCCAGCATAGCGGGAGGGCCTGGCAATGAGCAGTTCTTC
CASIAGGPGNEQFF
>TRBJ1-1|NA|NA|TRBV7-3
TGTGCCAGCAGCTTAGGAGGCACCACTGAAGCTTTCTTT
CASSLGGTTEAFF
>TRBJ2-7|NA|NA|TRBV7-9
TGTGCCAGCAGCTTAGCGGTCGAGCAGTACTTC
CASSLAVEQYF
>TRBJ1-3|TRBD1|NA|TRBV9
TGTGCCAGCAGCCTCGGACAGGGGCAAAACACCATATATTTT
CASSLGQGQNTIYF
>TRBJ1-2|NA|NA|TRBV19
TGTGCCAGTAGTACAGACAACGGTTTTAACTATGGCTACACCTTC
CASSTDNGFNYGYTF
>TRBJ2-1|NA|NA|TRBV7-3
TGTGCCAGCAGCTCCATCTCCGGGAATGAGCAGTTCTTC
CASSSISGNEQFF
>TRBJ2-5|TRBD2|NA|TRBV5-1
TGCGCCAGCAGAGAACTAGCGGGAGGGAAAGAGACCCAGTACTTC
CASRELAGGKETQYF
>TRBJ2-5|TRBD2|NA|TRBV15
TGTGCCACCAGCAGCCGACTAGCGGGGGTCGAGAAGACCCAGTACTTC
CATSSRLAGVEKTQYF
>TRBJ1-2|TRBD1|NA|TRBV30
TGTGCCTGCGACCGGGACAGGGTTTTTGGCTACACCTTC
CACDRDRVFGYTF
>TRBJ2-3|TRBD2|NA|TRBV6-1
TGTGCCAGCAGTGATCCATCTCGGGGACTAGCGGGAGATACGCAGTATTTT
CASSDPSRGLAGDTQYF
>TRBJ2-2|NA|once|TRBV4-1
TGCGCCAGCAGCCAAGCCGGGGTTGGGGCCGGGGAGCTGTTTTTT
CASSQAGVGAGELFF
>TRBJ1-1|TRBD1|NA|TRBV5-1
TGCGCCAGCAGCTTGGGTCGGACAGGGGGAGGCACTGAAGCTTTCTTT
CASSLGRTGGGTEAFF
>TRBJ1-2|NA|NA|TRBV5-6
TGTGCCAGCAGCTTGCCCTCCTATGGCTACACCTTC
CASSLPSYGYTF
>TRBJ2-7|TRBD1|NA|TRBV11-1
TGTGCCAGCAGCTGGGGGACAGGGGTGAACTACGAGCAGTACTTC
CASSWGTGVNYEQYF
>TRBJ2-3|NA|few|TRBV20-1
TGCAGTGCTAGTGGGGCACCGCAGTATTTT
CSASGAPQYF
>TRBJ2-4|TRBD1|NA|TRBV7-3
TGTGCCAGCAGGAGGGCCGGGACAGGTGCTGGGTGGGACAAAAACATTCAGTACTTC
CASRRAGTGAGWDKNIQYF
>TRBJ2-1|TRBD2|NA|TRBV23-1
TGCGCCAGCGGCATCCCGACTAGCGGGAGCCAATACAATGAGCAGTTCTTC
CASGIPTSGSQYNEQFF
>TRBJ2-6|TRBD2|NA|TRBV18
TGTGCCAGCTCACTTACCGGGACTAGGGCGTCCTCTGGGGCCAACGTCCTGACTTTC
CASSLTGTRASSGANVLTF
>TRBJ2-1|NA|NA|TRBV6-1
TGTGCCAGCAGTGAAGCAGCGGATGAGCAGTTCTTC
CASSEAADEQFF
>TRBJ1-2|TRBD1|NA|TRBV6-1
TGTGCCAGCAGTGAGGGGACGTACAGGGGGACCTATGGCTACACCTTC
CASSEGTYRGTYGYTF
>TRBJ2-7|TRBD1|few|TRBV19
TGTGCCAGTAGTAACCGGGACAGGGCCTACGAGCAGTACTTC
CASSNRDRAYEQYF
>TRBJ2-4|NA|NA|TRBV2
TGTGCCAGCAGTGGGGGGGGGCCCGGGACCAAAAACATTCAGTACTTC
CASSGGGPGTKNIQYF
>TRBJ1-5|NA|NA|TRBV2
TGTGCCAGCAGTGTCCGGGGGGCTCAGCCCCAGCATTTT
CASSVRGAQPQHF
>TRBJ2-7|TRBD1|NA|TRBV4-1
TGCGCCAGCAGCCAACCGGGACAGGGCCTATACGAGCAGTACTTC
CASSQPGQGLYEQYF
>TRBJ1-5|NA|NA|TRBV6-6
TGTGCCAGCAGTCAAGGACCTGTCAGAGGGAGGCCCCAGCATTTT
CASSQGPVRGRPQHF